Reported below is one TCR beta chain. This CDR3 region has 12 residues. CDR1 and CDR2 (germline): MNHEY, SVGAGI. Trimming took off 6 bases at V and 4 bases at J, with 8 bases between the two ends. The sample belongs to a study of blood T cell repertoires in COVID-19. The table came from immunoSEQ multiplex PCR; TCRdb's copy has only in-frame clones and leaves some out. Among about 260,000 clones listed, 86% were seen once. This TCR was sampled from a man between 18 and 29 years old with active or convalescent COVID-19. V and J are TRBV6-5 and TRBJ2-3; a weak D match, TRBD2 (5 bases). The sample comprised peripheral blood. This chain's CDR3 is CASRAGPDTQYF. CDR3 coding DNA: TGTGCCAGCAGGGCGGGCCCAGATACGCAGTATTTT.